This T cell receptor beta chain originates from a study of long-term antiretroviral therapy in people with HIV. Survey-level immunoSEQ v3.0 assays were run. Sequencing used immunoSEQ multiplex PCR; TCRdb keeps in-frame clones, though not all of them. The repertoire has some 25,000 clones, about 86% of them found once; the top ten carry approximately 5.1%. This clone was seen just once. V lost 7 bases and J lost 2, with 17 bases in between. Germline V gene data show CDR1 as LNHDA and CDR2 as SQIVND (reference sequence). The CDR3 is 16 amino acids. The V call is TRBV19, the J call TRBJ1-4; weak D call: TRBD1 (5 bases). This clonotype was obtained from a man aged 25 to 40 with HIV. The specimen comprised unsorted PBMCs, sampled 0.7 years before starting antiretroviral therapy. The CDR3 DNA sequence: TGTGCCAGTACCCCCCTGGCGGGGGTCACTAATGAAAAACTGTTTTTT. This translates into CASTPLAGVTNEKLFF.